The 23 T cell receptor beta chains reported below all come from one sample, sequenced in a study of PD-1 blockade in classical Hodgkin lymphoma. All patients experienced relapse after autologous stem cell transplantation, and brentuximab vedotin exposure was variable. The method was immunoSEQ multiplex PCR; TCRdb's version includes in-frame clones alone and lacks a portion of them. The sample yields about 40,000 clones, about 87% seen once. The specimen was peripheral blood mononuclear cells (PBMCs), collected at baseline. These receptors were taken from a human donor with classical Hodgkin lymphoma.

CDR3 region: CASRLAGNSPLHF. The CDR3 nucleotides are TGTGCCAGCAGGCTCGCAGGGAATTCACCCCTCCACTTT. The rearrangement joins TRBV27 to TRBJ1-6; a weak D match, TRBD1 (5 bases). Trimming cost V 6 bases and J 7 bases, with 10 bases left between them. The CDR3 covers 13 residues. Germline lookup yields CDR1 MNHEY and CDR2 SMNVEV (reference sequence).

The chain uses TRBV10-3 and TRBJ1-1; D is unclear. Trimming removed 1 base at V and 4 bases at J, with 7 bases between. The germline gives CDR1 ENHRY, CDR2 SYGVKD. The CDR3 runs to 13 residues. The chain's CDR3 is CAISEYSPTEAFF. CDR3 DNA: TGTGCCATCAGTGAGTACAGCCCCACTGAAGCTTTCTTT.

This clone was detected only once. CDR3 amino acids: CASSPGLAGAYEQYF. The DNA for the CDR3 is TGTGCCAGCAGCCCCGGACTAGCGGGGGCCTACGAGCAGTACTTC. The chain combines TRBV11-3 with TRBJ2-7, with TRBD2 matching over 13 bases. The CDR3 runs to 15 residues. The ends lost 5 bases at V and 2 bases at J; junction bases unmatched: 3. Germline V lookup: CDR1 SGHNT, CDR2 YENEEA.

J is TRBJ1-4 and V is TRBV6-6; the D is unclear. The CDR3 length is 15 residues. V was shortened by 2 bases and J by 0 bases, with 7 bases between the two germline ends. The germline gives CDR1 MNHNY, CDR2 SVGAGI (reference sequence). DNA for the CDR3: TGTGCCAGCAGTTACCTGCCGGCAACTAATGAAAAACTGTTTTTT. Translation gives CASSYLPATNEKLFF.

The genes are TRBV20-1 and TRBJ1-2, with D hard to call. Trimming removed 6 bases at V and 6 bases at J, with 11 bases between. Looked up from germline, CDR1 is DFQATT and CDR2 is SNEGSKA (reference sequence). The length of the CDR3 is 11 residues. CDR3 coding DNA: TGCAGTGCCGGCCGGGGAGATGGCTACACCTTC. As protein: CSAGRGDGYTF.

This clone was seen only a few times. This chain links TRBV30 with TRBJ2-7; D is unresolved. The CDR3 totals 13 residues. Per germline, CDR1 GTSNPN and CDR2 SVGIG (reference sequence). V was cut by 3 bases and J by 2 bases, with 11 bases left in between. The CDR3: CAWSPTNTYEQYF. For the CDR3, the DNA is TGTGCCTGGAGCCCGACGAACACCTACGAGCAGTACTTC.

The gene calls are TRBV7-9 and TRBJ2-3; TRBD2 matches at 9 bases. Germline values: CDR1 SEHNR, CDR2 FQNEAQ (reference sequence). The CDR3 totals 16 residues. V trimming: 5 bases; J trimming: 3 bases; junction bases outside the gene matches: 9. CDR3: CASSPRRGGGTDTQYF. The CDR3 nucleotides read TGTGCCAGCAGCCCTAGGCGGGGGGGAGGGACAGATACGCAGTATTTT.

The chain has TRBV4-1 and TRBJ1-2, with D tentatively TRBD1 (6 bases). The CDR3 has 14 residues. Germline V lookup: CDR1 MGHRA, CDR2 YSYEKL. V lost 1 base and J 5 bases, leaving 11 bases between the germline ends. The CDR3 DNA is TGCGCCAGCAGCCAAGTGCCTAGGGGGTATGGCTACACCTTC. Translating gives CASSQVPRGYGYTF.

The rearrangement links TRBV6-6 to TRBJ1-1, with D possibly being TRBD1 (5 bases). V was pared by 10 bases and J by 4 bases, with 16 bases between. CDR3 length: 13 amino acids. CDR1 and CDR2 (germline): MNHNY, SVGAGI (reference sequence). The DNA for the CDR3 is TGTGCCACCCGCCCCAGGGATAGCACTGAAGCTTTCTTT. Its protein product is CATRPRDSTEAFF.

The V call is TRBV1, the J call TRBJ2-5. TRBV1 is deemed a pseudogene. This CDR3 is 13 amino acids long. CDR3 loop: CTSSQDPEGFRYF. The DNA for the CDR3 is TGCACCAGCAGCCAAGATCCAGAGGGGTTTCGGTACTTC.

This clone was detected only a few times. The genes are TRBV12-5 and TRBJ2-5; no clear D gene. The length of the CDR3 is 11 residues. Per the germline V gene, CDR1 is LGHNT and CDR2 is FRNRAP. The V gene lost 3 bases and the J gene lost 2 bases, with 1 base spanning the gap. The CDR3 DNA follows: TGTGCTAGTGGTTTACAAGAGACCCAGTACTTC. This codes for CASGLQETQYF.

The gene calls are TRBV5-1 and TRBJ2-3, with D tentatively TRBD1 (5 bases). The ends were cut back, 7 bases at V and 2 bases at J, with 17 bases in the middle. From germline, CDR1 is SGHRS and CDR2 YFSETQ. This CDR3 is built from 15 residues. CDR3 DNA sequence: TGCGCCAGCGCCGTCAGGGTGGGGCCCACAGATACGCAGTATTTT. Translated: CASAVRVGPTDTQYF. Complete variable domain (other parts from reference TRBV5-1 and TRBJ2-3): KAGVTQTPRYLIKTRGQQVTLSCSPISGHRSVSWYQQTPGQGLQFLFEYFSETQRNKGNFPGRFSGRQFSNSRSEMNVSTLELGDSALYLCASAVRVGPTDTQYFGPGTRLTVL.

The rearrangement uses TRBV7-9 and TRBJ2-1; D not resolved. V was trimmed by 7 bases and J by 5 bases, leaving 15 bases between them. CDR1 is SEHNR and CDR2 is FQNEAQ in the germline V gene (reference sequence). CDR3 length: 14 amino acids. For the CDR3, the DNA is TGTGCCAGCACCCTGGTAGGGTCCCACAATGAGCAGTTCTTC. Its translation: CASTLVGSHNEQFF. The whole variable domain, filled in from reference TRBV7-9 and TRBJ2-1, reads DTGVSQNPRHKITKRGQNVTFRCDPISEHNRLYWYRQTLGQGPEFLTYFQNEAQLEKSRLLSDRFSAERPKGSFSTLEIQRTEQGDSAMYLCASTLVGSHNEQFFGPGTRLTVL.

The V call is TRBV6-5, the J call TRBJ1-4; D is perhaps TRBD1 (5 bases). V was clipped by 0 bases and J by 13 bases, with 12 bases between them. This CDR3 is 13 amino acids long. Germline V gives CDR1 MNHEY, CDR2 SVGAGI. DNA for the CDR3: TGTGCCAGCAGTTACTCTCCGGGACGTTCACTGTTTTTT. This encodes CASSYSPGRSLFF.

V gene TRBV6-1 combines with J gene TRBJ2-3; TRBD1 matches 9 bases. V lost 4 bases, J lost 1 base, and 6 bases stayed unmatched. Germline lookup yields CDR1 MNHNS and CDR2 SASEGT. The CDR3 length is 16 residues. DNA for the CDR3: TGTGCCAGCAGTGCAGGACAGGGGTGGGGCACAGATACGCAGTATTTT. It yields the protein CASSAGQGWGTDTQYF.

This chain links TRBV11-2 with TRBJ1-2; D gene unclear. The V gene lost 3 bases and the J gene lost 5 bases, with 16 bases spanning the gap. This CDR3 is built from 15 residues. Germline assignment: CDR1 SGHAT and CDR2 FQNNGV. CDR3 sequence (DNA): TGTGCCAGCAGCTTTGTCCCGGGGAGTGGGTATGGCTACACCTTC. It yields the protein CASSFVPGSGYGYTF.

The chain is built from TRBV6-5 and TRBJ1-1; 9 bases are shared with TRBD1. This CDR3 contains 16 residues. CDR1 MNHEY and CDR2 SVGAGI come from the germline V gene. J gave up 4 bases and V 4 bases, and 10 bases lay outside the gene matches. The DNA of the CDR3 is TGTGCCAGCAGTTCCTTGGGACAGGGCAAAGGCACTGAAGCTTTCTTT. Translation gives CASSSLGQGKGTEAFF.

The CDR3 DNA is TGCGCCAGCAGCCAATTCCTAGGAACCTACGAGCAGTACTTC. Amino acids: CASSQFLGTYEQYF. V is TRBV4-3 and J is TRBJ2-7; D remains unclear. The CDR3 loop spans 14 amino acids. The V and J ends lost 2 bases and 2 bases respectively, with 10 bases between them. The germline V gene encodes CDR1 LGHNA and CDR2 YSLEER.

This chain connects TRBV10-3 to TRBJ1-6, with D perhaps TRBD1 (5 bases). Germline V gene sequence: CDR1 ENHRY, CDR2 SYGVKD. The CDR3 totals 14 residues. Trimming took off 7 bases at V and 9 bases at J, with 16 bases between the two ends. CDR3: CAITDQGIGSPLHF. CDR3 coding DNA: TGTGCCATCACGGATCAGGGTATTGGTTCACCCCTCCACTTT.

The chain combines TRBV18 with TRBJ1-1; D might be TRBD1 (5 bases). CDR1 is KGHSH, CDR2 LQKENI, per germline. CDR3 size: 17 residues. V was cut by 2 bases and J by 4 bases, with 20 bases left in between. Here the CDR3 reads CASSPVLLEGPGTEAFF. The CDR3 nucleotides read TGTGCCAGCTCACCAGTGCTTCTCGAGGGGCCGGGCACTGAAGCTTTCTTT.

CDR3 loop: CASSSSGSSYNEQFF. The CDR3 DNA reads as TGTGCCAGCAGCTCGAGCGGAAGCTCCTACAATGAGCAGTTCTTC. This sequence joins TRBV9 and TRBJ2-1; possibly TRBD2 for D (5 bases). The V gene's germline CDR1 is SGDLS and CDR2 YYNGEE. Between the trimmed V and J ends, which lost 4 bases and 0 bases, there was a span of 11 bases. CDR3 size: 15 residues.

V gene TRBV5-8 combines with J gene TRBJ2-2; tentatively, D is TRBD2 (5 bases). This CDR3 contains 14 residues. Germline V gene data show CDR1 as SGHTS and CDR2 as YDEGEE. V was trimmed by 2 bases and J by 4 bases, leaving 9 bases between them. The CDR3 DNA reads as TGTGCCAGCAGCTTCCGGGAACCCACCGGGGAGCTGTTTTTT. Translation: CASSFREPTGELFF.

CDR3 sequence: CASSLELGTSLEFNYGYTF. CDR3 in DNA: TGCGCCAGCAGCTTGGAACTCGGGACTTCACTGGAGTTTAACTATGGCTACACCTTC. The J gene is TRBJ1-2, the V gene TRBV5-1; a possible D gene is TRBD1 (5 bases). V gave up 0 bases and J gave up 1 base, with 22 bases separating them. The CDR3 sequence is 19 residues long. Germline lookup yields CDR1 SGHRS and CDR2 YFSETQ.